These T cell receptor beta chains were read from a single sample in a study of blood T cell repertoires in COVID-19. Here immunoSEQ multiplex PCR was the method, and the copy in TCRdb shows in-frame clones only, minus some. Here the sample spans approximately 74,000 clones, 70% to 90% being singletons. Sequenced input: peripheral blood. These receptors were obtained from an elderly woman with active or convalescent COVID-19. CDR3s include the opening cysteine and the closing phenylalanine or tryptophan. D genes are given only for firm matches. Some rows have no size entry. The others give once, few or many, or a class for an expanded clone.

-,TRBV27,TRBJ2-1,TRBD2,TGTGCCAGCAGTCTACTAGCGGGGAATATCTACAATGAGCAGTTCTTC,CASSLLAGNIYNEQFF
-,TRBV13,TRBJ2-6,-,TGTGCCAGCAGCTTCACTAGGAACTCTGGGGCCAACGTCCTGACTTTC,CASSFTRNSGANVLTF
few,TRBV5-1,TRBJ2-1,TRBD2,TGCGCCAGCAGCGCATCCGGGACTAGCGGGGCCAATGAGCAGTTCTTC,CASSASGTSGANEQFF
once,TRBV28,TRBJ2-3,-,TGTGCCAGCAATAACGCCCTATTTCTCGATACGCAGTATTTT,CASNNALFLDTQYF
-,TRBV6-2/TRBV6-3,TRBJ1-2,-,TGTGCCAGCAGTGCACAGGTTGGGAACTATGGCTACACCTTC,CASSAQVGNYGYTF
-,TRBV6-5,TRBJ2-1,TRBD1,TGTGCCAGCAGCTGGGACAGGGGAGGCTACAATGAGCAGTTCTTC,CASSWDRGGYNEQFF
-,TRBV4-1,TRBJ1-3,-,TGCGCCAGCAGCCAAGTGCAGGGAACGGTCGGAAACACCATATATTTT,CASSQVQGTVGNTIYF
-,TRBV11-2,TRBJ2-5,TRBD2,TGTGCCAGCAGCTTAAGGTTGCCTAGCGGGGGAAAAGAGACCCAGTACTTC,CASSLRLPSGGKETQYF
-,TRBV2,TRBJ2-3,-,TGTGCCAGCAGCCCTTCGGGGGATACGCAGTATTTT,CASSPSGDTQYF
once,TRBV28,TRBJ1-2,-,TGTGCCAGTAATGGGTACACAGACAACTATGGCTACACCTTC,CASNGYTDNYGYTF
-,TRBV5-1,TRBJ1-2,TRBD1,TGCGCCAGCACGAGGTTGGGACAGACTCTTAACGGCTACACCTTC,CASTRLGQTLNGYTF
-,TRBV6-5,TRBJ2-7,TRBD2,TGTGCCAGCAGTTACGGGACTAGCGTCGAGCAGTACTTC,CASSYGTSVEQYF
-,TRBV7-8,TRBJ1-5,TRBD1,TGTGCCAGCAGCTTCGGACAGGCAGATAGCAATCAGCCCCAGCATTTT,CASSFGQADSNQPQHF
-,TRBV7-9,TRBJ2-5,TRBD1,TGTGCCAGCAGCTTAGGGACAGGGGTAGAGACCCAGTACTTC,CASSLGTGVETQYF
few,TRBV2,TRBJ2-1,-,TGTGCCAGCAGAGATACAGGGAAGGACGAGCAGTTCTTC,CASRDTGKDEQFF
-,TRBV18,TRBJ2-1,TRBD2,TGTGCCAGCCGCGGACTAGCGGGCTACAATGAGCAGTTCTTC,CASRGLAGYNEQFF